This T cell receptor beta chain was identified during a study of graft-versus-host responses after intestinal transplantation. Whole-study context: Anti-thymocyte globulin induction was given to all recipients, followed by tacrolimus and steroids for two to four years.

Points on this clone: Its target is not known.

Assay used: immunoSEQ multiplex PCR; TCRdb lists only in-frame clones, some missing. The sample lists more than 65,000 clones, less than 95% occurring once. The ends were cut back, 0 bases at V and 8 bases at J, with 14 bases in the middle. The V gene's germline CDR1 is SGHTA and CDR2 FQGTGA. This CDR3 is built from 15 residues. Study outcomes and limitations: Declining HvG levels early post-transplant were linked to peak circulating GvH clone levels.

The receptor comes from a human donor who received an intestinal transplant. The sample consisted of unstimulated CD8+ T cells sorted from spleen or lymph node cells, taken before intestinal transplant. V gene TRBV7-3 combines with J gene TRBJ2-1, with TRBD1 as a possible D gene (6 bases). This CDR3 is CASSLTGRGNHEQFF. CDR3 DNA: TGTGCCAGCAGCTTAACGGGCAGGGGTAACCATGAGCAGTTCTTC.